This record covers a single T cell receptor (beta chain). The data originate from a study of blood T cells in healthy people across ages. This CDR3 comprises 17 residues. Germline V lookup: CDR1 SGHVS, CDR2 FNYEAQ. V lost 5 bases to trimming and J lost 5 bases; unmatched junction nucleotides: 13. The use of a sample-barcoded 5' primer and a J-beta primer mix characterized a second PCR of about 6 to 12 cycles. Every sample produced at least 2.5 million CDR3-containing paired-end reads. TCRdb re-analysed the 5' RACE reads in MiXCR, keeping a single row per CDR3 protein. The sample shows around 780,000 distinct CDR3 sequences, about a quarter of them seen only once. This same sample was also part of a study on T cells of mothers and their children.

The sequence derives from a boy aged 5-17 years in good health. This chain links TRBV7-6 with TRBJ2-1; 9 bases agree with TRBD1. Source material: blood. The CDR3: CASSDRPLGQGNNEQFF. The CDR3 bases are TGTGCCAGCAGCGACCGGCCCTTAGGACAGGGGAACAATGAGCAGTTCTTC.